This T cell receptor (beta chain) was sequenced in a study of blood T cell repertoires in COVID-19. Produced via immunoSEQ multiplex PCR; TCRdb's table is partial and in-frame only. The sample contains roughly 200,000 clones, 83% of which appear only once. Trimming took off 1 base at V and 6 bases at J, with 11 bases between the two ends. This CDR3 contains 14 residues. Per the germline V gene, CDR1 is SEHNR and CDR2 is FQNEAQ (reference sequence). Cohort assignment relied on participant-reported clinical history. Exposed enrollees encountered a COVID-19 case at some point within 2 weeks before study entry.

The sequence came from a woman in her forties or fifties who had been exposed to COVID-19. Sequencing was performed on PBMCs or T cells enriched from blood (not recorded which). The J gene is TRBJ2-3, the V gene TRBV7-9; D possibly corresponds to TRBD1 (5 bases). CDR3 coding DNA: TGTGCCAGCAGCTTAGGGGGCGTCACGGATACGCAGTATTTT. Amino acid sequence: CASSLGGVTDTQYF. The whole variable domain, filled in from reference TRBV7-9 and TRBJ2-3, reads DTGVSQNPRHKITKRGQNVTFRCDPISEHNRLYWYRQTLGQGPEFLTYFQNEAQLEKSRLLSDRFSAERPKGSFSTLEIQRTEQGDSAMYLCASSLGGVTDTQYFGPGTRLTVL.